These T cell receptor beta chains were read from a single sample in a study of PD-1 blockade in classical Hodgkin lymphoma. The assay was immunoSEQ multiplex PCR, and TCRdb's table has in-frame clones only and misses some. The repertoire holds about 110,000 clones, with roughly 87% as singletons. The sample was peripheral blood mononuclear cells (PBMCs), taken before the second cycle of nivolumab. All receptors come from a human donor with classical Hodgkin lymphoma. Both conserved end residues are part of each CDR3. A D gene is named only where the DNA matches it firmly. Not all rows give a size; the values are once, few, many and, for expanded clones, a class.

15	TRBV13	TRBJ2-7	-	-	CASSQQRFRNDEQYF	TGTGCCAGCAGCCAACAGCGGTTCAGAAACGACGAGCAGTACTTC
11	TRBV20-1	TRBJ1-1	-	-	CSAPVPPGAFF	TGCAGTGCTCCCGTACCCCCTGGGGCTTTCTTT
15	TRBV11-2	TRBJ2-2	-	-	CASSRTARNTGELFF	TGTGCCAGCAGCCGGACGGCCCGGAACACCGGGGAGCTGTTTTTT
16	TRBV10-3	TRBJ1-2	-	-	CAISEGVWDGAYGYTF	TGTGCCATCAGTGAAGGGGTTTGGGATGGGGCCTATGGCTACACCTTC
15	TRBV6-4	TRBJ1-2	once	-	CASSFGGGDPSGYTF	TGTGCCAGCAGCTTCGGGGGGGGCGACCCCTCCGGCTACACCTTC
15	TRBV10-1	TRBJ1-1	once	-	CASSEEEGPFTEAFF	TGCGCCAGCAGTGAGGAGGAGGGACCTTTCACTGAAGCTTTCTTT
15	TRBV29-1	TRBJ2-5	-	TRBD1	CSVGAGTGNQETQYF	TGCAGCGTTGGTGCCGGGACAGGGAACCAAGAGACCCAGTACTTC
16	TRBV27	TRBJ2-5	-	-	CASSLQGMAYQETQYF	TGTGCCAGCAGTTTACAAGGGATGGCGTACCAAGAGACCCAGTACTTC
14	TRBV11-3	TRBJ2-2	-	-	CASSLEGGTGELFF	TGTGCCAGCAGCTTAGAAGGGGGGACCGGGGAGCTGTTTTTT
13	TRBV19	TRBJ1-1	-	-	CASSFGGNTEAFF	TGTGCCAGTAGTTTTGGGGGGAACACTGAAGCTTTCTTT
13	TRBV18	TRBJ1-5	-	-	CASSPSREQPQHF	TGTGCCAGCTCACCTTCCAGGGAGCAACCCCAGCATTTT
16	TRBV29-1	TRBJ2-1	few	TRBD1	CSVAEIPGQGLNEQFF	TGCAGCGTTGCAGAAATACCGGGACAGGGCCTCAATGAGCAGTTCTTC
14	TRBV25-1	TRBJ1-3	once	-	CASRPQGRGNTIYF	TGTGCCAGCAGACCTCAGGGACGTGGAAACACCATATATTTT
14	TRBV7-2	TRBJ2-1	-	-	CASSLGYSLNEQFF	TGTGCCAGCAGCTTAGGCTACTCCCTCAATGAGCAGTTCTTC
18	TRBV5-1	TRBJ2-7	-	-	CASSSPIRVSGSSYEQYF	TGCGCCAGCAGCTCCCCCATTCGGGTGAGCGGAAGCTCCTACGAGCAGTACTTC
16	TRBV19	TRBJ2-3	-	-	CASSIGWTASTDTQYF	TGTGCCAGTAGTATCGGGTGGACAGCTAGCACAGATACGCAGTATTTT
17	TRBV4-1	TRBJ1-4	few	-	CASSHYGTGSTNEKLFF	TGCGCCAGCAGCCATTATGGTACCGGGAGTACTAATGAAAAACTGTTTTTT
13	TRBV2	TRBJ1-1	-	TRBD1	CASNKGAPTEAFF	TGTGCCAGCAATAAGGGGGCGCCCACTGAAGCTTTCTTT
15	TRBV4-1	TRBJ2-7	-	TRBD2	CASSQELAGLYEQYF	TGCGCCAGCAGCCAAGAACTAGCGGGACTATACGAGCAGTACTTC
13	TRBV30	TRBJ1-5	-	-	CAWSPGQTQPQHF	TGTGCCTGGAGTCCAGGACAAACTCAGCCCCAGCATTTT
14	TRBV19	TRBJ2-7	once	-	CASSHAGPSYEQYF	TGTGCCAGTAGCCACGCGGGTCCCTCCTACGAGCAGTACTTC
20	TRBV28	TRBJ2-6	-	TRBD1	CASSFPLGQGPNSGANVLTF	TGTGCCAGCAGTTTCCCCCTCGGACAGGGTCCTAACTCTGGGGCCAACGTCCTGACTTTC
16	TRBV9	TRBJ2-3	-	-	CASSSTVGSRTDTQYF	TGTGCCAGCAGCTCAACTGTCGGGAGTCGCACAGATACGCAGTATTTT
14	TRBV6-1	TRBJ2-3	-	-	CATARDSRTDTQYF	TGTGCGACGGCCCGGGACTCGCGCACAGATACGCAGTATTTT
11	TRBV6-1	TRBJ2-6	-	-	CASRGAPALTF	TGTGCCAGCCGGGGGGCACCGGCTCTGACTTTC
14	TRBV27	TRBJ1-5	-	-	CASSYRFSNQPQHF	TGTGCCAGCAGTTATCGCTTTAGCAATCAGCCCCAGCATTTT
15	TRBV28	TRBJ1-2	-	TRBD1	CASSTPGQVVYGYTF	TGTGCCAGCAGTACCCCGGGACAGGTGGTCTATGGCTACACCTTC
13	TRBV6-5	TRBJ1-2	-	-	CASSNDGSYGYTF	TGTGCCAGCAGCAACGACGGCAGCTATGGCTACACCTTC
19	TRBV6-1	TRBJ1-3	-	-	CASSGGPPGTPETGNTIYF	TGTGCCAGCAGTGGGGGCCCCCCCGGGACTCCCGAAACAGGAAACACCATATATTTT
18	TRBV11-2	TRBJ2-7	-	-	CASSLEYPEPTNSYEQYF	TGTGCCAGCAGCTTAGAATACCCCGAACCAACAAACTCCTACGAGCAGTACTTC
17	TRBV4-3	TRBJ2-1	-	TRBD2	CASSQDLPGLGHNEQFF	TGCGCCAGCAGCCAAGATCTACCGGGACTAGGTCACAATGAGCAGTTCTTC
12	TRBV7-6	TRBJ1-2	once	-	CASSQDENGYTF	TGTGCCAGCAGCCAGGACGAGAATGGCTACACCTTC
15	TRBV10-3	TRBJ1-6	-	-	CAIGLPGRDNSPLHF	TGTGCCATCGGCCTCCCGGGACGGGATAATTCACCCCTCCACTTT
14	TRBV7-6	TRBJ1-3	once	-	CASSLGLSGNTIYF	TGTGCCAGCAGCTTAGGCCTCTCTGGAAACACCATATATTTT
15	TRBV7-2	TRBJ2-7	-	TRBD2	CASSLELAAAYEQYF	TGTGCCAGCAGCTTAGAACTAGCGGCGGCCTACGAGCAGTACTTC
17	TRBV28	TRBJ1-3	once	-	CASSLFVGRETGNTIYF	TGTGCCAGCAGTCTCTTTGTGGGACGGGAGACTGGAAACACCATATATTTT
12	TRBV27	TRBJ2-7	-	-	CASSAGSYEQYF	TGTGCCAGCAGTGCCGGCTCCTACGAGCAGTACTTC
14	TRBV29-1	TRBJ2-7	once	TRBD2	CSVVGGRWGYEQYF	TGCAGCGTTGTTGGCGGGAGATGGGGCTACGAGCAGTACTTC
15	TRBV29-1	TRBJ2-1	-	-	CSVSSAGSSYNEQFF	TGCAGCGTTTCTAGCGCCGGGAGCTCCTACAATGAGCAGTTCTTC
14	TRBV29-1	TRBJ1-2	-	-	CSVDSWGRASGYTF	TGCAGCGTTGATTCTTGGGGCAGGGCAAGCGGCTACACCTTC
14	TRBV19	TRBJ2-5	-	-	CASAGGGAQETQYF	TGTGCCAGTGCGGGTGGGGGCGCCCAGGAGACCCAGTACTTC
15	TRBV6-6	TRBJ2-7	-	-	CASRLDSLSAYEQYF	TGTGCCAGCAGACTGGACAGTCTATCAGCCTACGAGCAGTACTTC
14	TRBV11-2	TRBJ1-2	-	-	CASSHPTANYGYTF	TGTGCCAGCAGCCACCCGACAGCTAACTATGGCTACACCTTC
15	TRBV14	TRBJ1-4	once	-	CASSLWGSANEKLFF	TGTGCCAGCAGCCTATGGGGCTCGGCTAATGAAAAACTGTTTTTT
19	TRBV19	TRBJ2-5	-	-	CASSIVLVWGPGPKETQYF	TGTGCCAGTAGTATTGTTCTGGTTTGGGGCCCTGGGCCCAAGGAGACCCAGTACTTC
15	TRBV9	TRBJ1-3	-	-	CASSALGTRQNTIYF	TGTGCCAGCAGCGCTTTAGGCACAAGACAAAACACCATATATTTT
16	TRBV14	TRBJ1-2	once	-	CASSQVGVLAWDGYTF	TGTGCCAGCAGCCAAGTGGGGGTCCTCGCTTGGGATGGCTACACCTTC
15	TRBV7-9	TRBJ1-1	-	-	CASSLAVQLNTEAFF	TGTGCCAGCAGCTTAGCGGTACAGCTGAACACTGAAGCTTTCTTT
14	TRBV5-1	TRBJ1-1	-	-	CASSPVGQNTEAFF	TGCGCCAGCAGCCCCGTGGGGCAGAACACTGAAGCTTTCTTT
15	TRBV18	TRBJ2-1	-	-	CASSPDLSSYNEQFF	TGTGCCAGCTCACCAGACTTGTCATCTTACAATGAGCAGTTCTTC
13	TRBV10-2	TRBJ2-2	-	-	CASSGRGSGELFF	TGCGCCAGCAGTGGTAGAGGGTCCGGGGAGCTGTTTTTT
12	TRBV19	TRBJ2-7	-	-	CASSSPAYEQYF	TGTGCCAGTAGTAGCCCAGCCTACGAGCAGTACTTC
20	TRBV2	TRBJ2-1	once	TRBD2	CASSEALWGTSGEVDNEQFF	TGTGCCAGCAGTGAAGCGCTTTGGGGGACTAGCGGGGAAGTCGACAATGAGCAGTTCTTC
16	TRBV7-9	TRBJ2-2	-	-	CASSLTTGMNSGELFF	TGTGCCAGCAGCTTAACGACAGGAATGAACAGCGGGGAGCTGTTTTTT
12	TRBV9	TRBJ2-7	once	-	CASSYGTAEQYF	TGTGCCAGCAGCTACGGGACGGCCGAGCAGTACTTC